This T cell receptor beta chain was documented in a study of regulatory T cells in long-lasting Graves disease. The study, taken as a whole, reports: Sharing of public clonotypes was greater in persistent patients (around 2,500) than in new patients (around 880). Lower TCR diversity characterized persistent Graves' patients relative to newly diagnosed patients.

Time point specified: newly diagnosed GD, antithyroid drugs for less than 3 months. PBMC RNA was the source of the TCR library. Diagnoses of Graves' disease were made by American Thyroid Association guidelines. This clonotype was seen many times. As yet, its antigen is unknown. The CDR3 loop spans 15 amino acids. The V gene end was trimmed by 5 bases and the J gene end by 9 bases; junction bases not matched to a gene: 10. Germline values: CDR1 MNHEY, CDR2 SMNVEV (reference sequence). Libraries of TCR beta came from iRepertoire HTBI primers plus Arm-PCR of CDR3 regions. MiXCR, run by TCRdb on the multiplex PCR reads, gives a single entry per CDR3 protein. This sample yields 400,000 to 550,000 distinct CDR3 sequences, of which about a sixth are seen a single time; approximately 12% belongs to the top ten. The same sample was also studied in work on T cells in Graves' hyperthyroidism and ophthalmopathy. That paper adds: Appearing also in blood were most of the thyroid clonotypes expanded above 0.001.

This specimen consisted of peripheral blood mononuclear cells (PBMCs), obtained at new diagnosis, from a patient treated with antithyroid drugs. This TCR was recovered from a woman aged 25 to 45 with Graves disease. The chain recombines TRBV27 with TRBJ1-6, with 7 bases identical to TRBD1. CDR3 sequence: CASSRGQLTGSPLHF. The CDR3 DNA is TGTGCCAGCAGTCGGGGACAGCTAACGGGTTCACCCCTCCACTTT.